Following are 26 T cell receptor beta chains from one sample sequenced in a study of shared T cell receptors in the human thymus. Some clones are missing from TCRdb's copy, which holds only in-frame ones; the method was immunoSEQ multiplex PCR. The table includes around 730,000 clones, roughly 85% detected once. This same sample was also taken into another study, of human thymus T cells.

Source material: thymocytes. All receptors come from a girl less than two years old with a congenital heart defect.

The chain carries TRBV18 and TRBJ2-6; D might be TRBD1 (5 bases). From germline, CDR1 is KGHSH and CDR2 LQKENI. The CDR3 extends over 16 amino acids. Trimming cost V 4 bases and J 5 bases, with 15 bases left between them. The CDR3 bases are TGTGCCAGCTCACGAAACAAGGACACAAGGGCCAACGTCCTGACTTTC. Its translation: CASSRNKDTRANVLTF.

This rearrangement joins TRBV4-1 to TRBJ2-7; D remains ambiguous. The germline CDR1 and CDR2 sequences are MGHRA and YSYEKL. CDR3 length: 15 amino acids. V shed 1 base and J shed 2 bases, with 12 bases lying between them. CDR3 DNA sequence: TGCGCCAGCAGCCAAGGGCCATACAGTCCCTACGAGCAGTACTTC. Translating gives CASSQGPYSPYEQYF.

The genes are TRBV4-3 and TRBJ1-4; 10 bases map to TRBD1. Germline V gives CDR1 LGHNA, CDR2 YSLEER. The CDR3 is 15 amino acids. The junction had 4 bases not matched to a gene; V was cut back by 2 bases and J by 7 bases. The CDR3 DNA reads TGCGCCAGCAGCCAACAGGACAGGGGGGGTGAAAAACTGTTTTTT. Its translation: CASSQQDRGGEKLFF.

The chain's CDR3 is CASSQPQEGASGNTIYF. The DNA for the CDR3 is TGCGCCAGCAGCCAACCCCAAGAGGGGGCCTCTGGAAACACCATATATTTT. The chain has TRBV4-1 and TRBJ1-3; the match to TRBD1 covers 7 bases. Looked up from germline, CDR1 is MGHRA and CDR2 is YSYEKL. The ends lost 2 bases at V and 0 bases at J; junction bases unmatched: 7. The CDR3 loop spans 17 amino acids.

CDR3 in DNA: TGTGCCAGCAGCCCTTGGGACAGGGGGCGCCCCTACAATGAGCAGTTCTTC. Translated: CASSPWDRGRPYNEQFF. The V and J genes are TRBV14 and TRBJ2-1; 12 bases are a match to TRBD1. Germline V gene lookup returns CDR1 SGHDN and CDR2 FVKESK. The junction had 6 bases not matched to a gene; V was cut back by 4 bases and J by 2 bases. The CDR3 is made up of 17 amino acids.

The CDR3 nucleotides are TGTGCCAGTAGTTCCGGACAGGGGGCATGGAACACTGAAGCTTTCTTT. Translated, it gives CASSSGQGAWNTEAFF. This chain links TRBV19 with TRBJ1-1; the match to TRBD1 covers 11 bases. The CDR3 has 16 residues. After removal of 5 bases from V and 1 base from J, the junction contained 6 bases not matched to a gene. In germline, CDR1 is LNHDA, CDR2 SQIVND (reference sequence).

The rearrangement links TRBV4-3 to TRBJ2-3, with 8 bases matching TRBD2. CDR1 LGHNA and CDR2 YSLEER come from the germline V gene. With 0 bases clipped from V and 1 base from J, the junction kept 6 bases outside the gene matches. The CDR3 is 17 residues long. The CDR3 here is CASSQDGSGGRTDTQYF. The CDR3 DNA reads as TGCGCCAGCAGCCAAGATGGGAGCGGGGGCCGCACAGATACGCAGTATTTT.

The CDR3: CAKEGFGDTQYF. The CDR3 nucleotides read TGTGCCAAGGAGGGATTTGGAGATACGCAGTATTTT. The chain uses TRBV30 and TRBJ2-3; D perhaps matches TRBD2 (6 bases). V lost 8 bases to trimming and J lost 5 bases, with 14 bases between them. Germline CDR1 is GTSNPN and CDR2 is SVGIG (reference sequence). The CDR3 covers 12 residues.

The V and J genes are TRBV10-3 and TRBJ2-6; TRBD1 matches at 7 bases. The CDR3 extends over 19 amino acids. In germline, CDR1 is ENHRY, CDR2 SYGVKD. The J segment lost 2 bases and the V segment lost 2 bases, leaving 12 bases of the junction unmatched. The CDR3 loop is CAISEKDRADSTGANVLTF. The CDR3 DNA reads TGTGCCATCAGTGAGAAAGACAGGGCGGACTCTACTGGGGCCAACGTCCTGACTTTC.

This clone was picked up a small number of times. V is TRBV5-8 and J is TRBJ1-1, with 7 bases aligning to TRBD1. CDR1 SGHTS and CDR2 YDEGEE come from the germline V gene. This CDR3 spans 14 amino acids. V shed 6 bases, J shed 7 bases, and the junction held 12 bases outside the gene matches. The CDR3 here is CASTRTGLRFEAFF. For the CDR3, the DNA is TGTGCCAGCACAAGGACAGGTCTCCGCTTTGAAGCTTTCTTT. Full variable domain (remainder filled in from reference TRBV5-8 and TRBJ1-1): EAGVTQSPTHLIKTRGQQATLRCSPISGHTSVYWYQQALGLGLQFLLWYDEGEERNRGNFPPRFSGRQFPNYSSELNVNALELEDSALYLCASTRTGLRFEAFFGQGTRLTVV.

The chain combines TRBV19 with TRBJ2-1; 8 bases are shared with TRBD2. Germline CDR1 LNHDA, CDR2 SQIVND (reference sequence). This CDR3 spans 17 amino acids. The V gene end was trimmed by 4 bases and the J gene end by 8 bases; junction bases not matched to a gene: 16. The CDR3 is CASSRAATSAGSYEQFF. In nucleotides, the CDR3 is TGTGCCAGTAGTAGGGCAGCGACTAGCGCGGGCTCGTATGAGCAGTTCTTC.

The chain combines TRBV9 with TRBJ1-2; perhaps TRBD1 as D (6 bases). The germline V gene encodes CDR1 SGDLS and CDR2 YYNGEE. This CDR3 is built from 13 residues. The V and J ends lost 0 bases and 8 bases respectively, with 11 bases between them. CDR3 loop: CASSVGQEVGYTF. In DNA, the CDR3 is TGTGCCAGCAGCGTAGGACAGGAGGTAGGCTACACCTTC.

Regarding this clone: The sample holds other DNA sequences that translate to the same CDR3. CDR3 coding DNA: TGCGCCAGCAGCTTGTGGAAGGGGGCAAACACTGAAGCTTTCTTT. The encoded protein is CASSLWKGANTEAFF. The J gene is TRBJ1-1, the V gene TRBV5-1; the match to TRBD1 covers 7 bases. V shed 1 base and J 2 bases; nucleotides not matched to a gene: 5. CDR1 is SGHRS and CDR2 is YFSETQ in the germline V gene. This CDR3 comprises 15 residues.

V is TRBV6-5 and J is TRBJ2-7; 10 nucleotides align to TRBD2. The CDR3 is made up of 15 amino acids. J lost 5 bases, V lost 5 bases, and 9 bases had no gene match. CDR1 MNHEY and CDR2 SVGAGI come from the germline V gene. Here the CDR3 reads CASSRLSGGMNEQYF. For the CDR3, the DNA is TGTGCCAGCAGTCGTCTTAGCGGGGGGATGAACGAGCAGTACTTC.

The chain has TRBV2 and TRBJ2-7; 8 bases align to TRBD1. The CDR3 sequence is 14 residues long. Trimming at V came to 6 bases and at J to 3 bases, leaving 7 bases not matched to a gene. Per the germline V gene, CDR1 is SNHLY and CDR2 is FYNNEI. In DNA form, the CDR3 reads TGTGCCAGCAGCTTCAGGGGGCAGGGCTACGAGCAGTACTTC. As protein: CASSFRGQGYEQYF.

This clone has a handful of counts. The same CDR3 arises from other DNA sequences in this sample as well. This chain's CDR3 is CASSLTRNTEAFF. DNA of the CDR3: TGTGCCAGCAGCTTAACACGGAACACTGAAGCTTTCTTT. The chain couples TRBV7-7 to TRBJ1-1; no firm D call. The CDR3 loop spans 13 amino acids. V gave up 2 bases and J gave up 1 base, with 5 bases separating them. Looked up from germline, CDR1 is SSHAT and CDR2 is FNYEAQ (reference sequence).

This chain links TRBV7-9 with TRBJ2-7; no reliable D call. In germline, CDR1 is SEHNR, CDR2 FQNEAQ (reference sequence). V lost 2 bases and J 2 bases, leaving 19 bases between the germline ends. The CDR3 loop spans 17 amino acids. CDR3 DNA: TGTGCCAGCAGCTTATTATTCGGTATGAAACCGACCTACGAGCAGTACTTC. It specifies CASSLLFGMKPTYEQYF.

The rearrangement uses TRBV6-1 and TRBJ1-1, with D maybe TRBD1 (5 bases). V lost 2 bases and J lost 3, with 10 bases in between. The CDR3 consists of 14 residues. Germline CDR1 is MNHNS and CDR2 is SASEGT. The DNA for the CDR3 is TGTGCCAGCAGTGAACGGGGGTCATACACTGAAGCTTTCTTT. Amino acids: CASSERGSYTEAFF.

This clone was seen a single time. This chain connects TRBV4-1 to TRBJ1-1; 9 nucleotides align to TRBD1. Germline-derived CDR1 and CDR2 are MGHRA and YSYEKL. The CDR3 is 14 residues long. Germline trimming cut 0 bases from V and 9 bases from J; bases unmatched to any gene: 5. CDR3 DNA: TGCGCCAGCAGCCAAGACGGGACAGGGAAAAAAGCTTTCTTT. Encoded protein: CASSQDGTGKKAFF.

The CDR3 DNA follows: TGTGCCAGCAGTGAATGGTCTAGCGGGGGGACCTACGAGCAGTACTTC. As protein: CASSEWSSGGTYEQYF. This chain connects TRBV25-1 to TRBJ2-7; 11 nucleotides align to TRBD2. Trimming removed 1 base from V and 2 bases from J; junction bases left unmatched: 4. The CDR3 totals 16 residues. Germline V CDR1 and CDR2: MGHDK, SYGVNS.

The gene calls are TRBV9 and TRBJ2-7, with 9 bases fitting TRBD1. Trimming removed 2 bases from V and 3 bases from J; junction bases left unmatched: 15. From germline, CDR1 is SGDLS and CDR2 YYNGEE. The CDR3 has 18 residues. The CDR3 region has the DNA TGTGCCAGCAGCGTGGGAAAAGGAACGGGACAGGGAGTCTACGAGCAGTACTTC. Translating it yields CASSVGKGTGQGVYEQYF.

The chain joins TRBV11-2 to TRBJ1-2; no firm D call. Between the trimmed V and J ends, which lost 8 bases and 9 bases, there was a span of 13 bases. Germline CDR1 SGHAT, CDR2 FQNNGV. This CDR3 is 11 amino acids long. CDR3 DNA: TGTGCCAGCGGCCGATCGGGAAGCTACACCTTC. The encoded protein is CASGRSGSYTF.

This chain uses TRBV7-2 with TRBJ2-3; 8 bases are a match to TRBD2. Germline V gene data show CDR1 as SGHTA and CDR2 as FQGNSA. V dropped 5 bases and J dropped 2; count of bases not matched to a gene: 18. This CDR3 region has 19 residues. The CDR3 sequence: CASSRQGGLSGGATDTQYF. DNA for the CDR3: TGTGCCAGCAGCCGTCAAGGGGGGTTGAGCGGGGGCGCCACAGATACGCAGTATTTT.

CDR3 bases: TGTGCCAGCAGCGACAGGGGGGGACAAAATCAGCCCCAGCATTTT. Amino acid sequence: CASSDRGGQNQPQHF. V is TRBV4-2 and J is TRBJ1-5; 9 bases fit TRBD1. Germline trimming cut 5 bases from V and 4 bases from J; bases unmatched to any gene: 6. CDR3 length: 15 amino acids. CDR1 is LGHNA, CDR2 YNFKEQ, per germline.

Turning to this clone: Other DNA sequences in this sample translate to the same CDR3. The rearrangement joins TRBV27 to TRBJ2-1, with TRBD2 identical over 14 bases. With 3 bases clipped from V and 6 bases from J, the junction kept 1 base outside the gene matches. The CDR3 consists of 15 residues. Germline V gene sequence: CDR1 MNHEY, CDR2 SMNVEV (reference sequence). The CDR3 bases are TGTGCCAGCAGTTTTGGGACTAGCGGGGGCAATGAGCAGTTCTTC. It translates to CASSFGTSGGNEQFF.

The gene calls are TRBV28 and TRBJ1-2, with D tentatively TRBD1 (6 bases). Between the trimmed V and J ends, which lost 2 bases and 4 bases, there was a span of 14 bases. Germline CDR1 reads MDHEN; CDR2 reads SYDVKM. This CDR3 has 15 residues. The chain's CDR3 is CASSLGFVGGYGYTF. The CDR3 nucleotides are TGTGCCAGCAGTTTAGGATTCGTAGGGGGCTATGGCTACACCTTC.